The 9 T cell receptor beta chains below all came from one sample that was sequenced in a study of identical twins. TCRdb redid the calling of the 5' RACE reads with MiXCR, one entry per CDR3 protein. The repertoire holds about 890,000 distinct CDR3 sequences, with 10% to 15% as singletons. These data were also filed under a second study, of yellow fever vaccine responses in identical twins.

Sequencing was carried out using PBMCs. The receptors originated from a woman under 30 in good health.

The rearrangement links TRBV15 to TRBJ2-1; 8 nucleotides agree with TRBD1. V was pared by 4 bases and J by 6 bases, with 2 bases of the junction left unmatched. Germline CDR1 reads LNHNV; CDR2 reads YYDKDF (reference sequence). The CDR3 consists of 13 residues. The CDR3, as DNA: TGTGCCACCAGCACGGACAGGGCCAATGAGCAGTTCTTC. Protein product: CATSTDRANEQFF.

This clonotype was picked up a small number of times. The J gene is TRBJ2-1, the V gene TRBV7-2; D is possibly TRBD2 (5 bases). The CDR3 spans 15 residues. V was clipped by 5 bases and J by 10 bases, with 21 bases between them. In germline, CDR1 is SGHTA, CDR2 FQGNSA. CDR3 sequence (DNA): TGTGCCAGCAGCCCGTCTGTTGGCTTCGCGGGCGAGCAGTTCTTC. Protein product: CASSPSVGFAGEQFF.

The gene calls are TRBV5-1 and TRBJ2-7; D tentatively reads TRBD1 or TRBD2 (5 bases each). Germline assignment: CDR1 SGHRS and CDR2 YFSETQ. V was clipped by 3 bases and J by 6 bases, with 22 bases between them. The CDR3 totals 16 residues. The CDR3 DNA reads as TGCGCCAGCAGCTCAACCCCGGGACCGGTCGGGTCCGAGCAGTACTTC. It yields the protein CASSSTPGPVGSEQYF.

The chain has TRBV4-1 and TRBJ2-7; D is unclear. The CDR3 has 14 residues. Trimming took 7 bases from V and 0 from J, leaving 13 bases between them. CDR1 and CDR2 (germline): MGHRA, YSYEKL. The CDR3 reads CASKEYWVSYEQYF. The DNA for the CDR3 is TGCGCCAGCAAGGAGTACTGGGTCTCCTACGAGCAGTACTTC.

This clonotype was seen a few times. V usage is TRBV6-5 and J usage is TRBJ1-5; 7 bases map to TRBD1. The V gene's germline CDR1 is MNHEY and CDR2 SVGAGI. The ends lost 0 bases at V and 0 bases at J; junction bases unmatched: 2. The CDR3 totals 16 residues. Written as DNA, the CDR3 is TGTGCCAGCAGTTACTCTAACAGGGGTAGCAATCAGCCCCAGCATTTT. This encodes CASSYSNRGSNQPQHF.

V gene TRBV11-3 combines with J gene TRBJ2-2, with 9 bases fitting TRBD1. With 7 bases clipped from V and 1 base from J, the junction kept 13 bases outside the gene matches. Looked up from germline, CDR1 is SGHNT and CDR2 is YENEEA. This CDR3 spans 18 amino acids. CDR3 coding DNA: TGTGCCAGCAACTCACAGGGGGCTCCTGACGTGAACACCGGGGAGCTGTTTTTT. Its translation is CASNSQGAPDVNTGELFF.

This clonotype was found many times. V usage is TRBV7-9 and J usage is TRBJ1-6, with TRBD1 matching over 7 bases. V was clipped by 5 bases and J by 5 bases; unmatched bases: 3. The length of the CDR3 is 14 residues. The germline V gene encodes CDR1 SEHNR and CDR2 FQNEAQ (reference sequence). CDR3 in amino acids: CASSTDRDNSPLHF. The CDR3 DNA sequence: TGTGCCAGCAGCACAGACAGGGATAATTCACCCCTCCACTTT. Supplemented by reference TRBV7-9 and TRBJ1-6, the full variable domain reads DTGVSQNPRHKITKRGQNVTFRCDPISEHNRLYWYRQTLGQGPEFLTYFQNEAQLEKSRLLSDRFSAERPKGSFSTLEIQRTEQGDSAMYLCASSTDRDNSPLHFGNGTRLTVT.

This clonotype was seen a handful of times. The chain is built from TRBV11-1 and TRBJ2-3; 9 bases are a match to TRBD1. Germline CDR1 reads SGHAT; CDR2 reads FQDESV (reference sequence). V shed 3 bases, J shed 4 bases, and the junction held 14 bases outside the gene matches. The CDR3 is 18 residues long. This CDR3 is CASSFGNRGLAFADTQYF. DNA of the CDR3: TGTGCCAGCAGCTTCGGGAACAGGGGGCTAGCGTTTGCAGATACGCAGTATTTT.

V gene TRBV29-1 combines with J gene TRBJ2-1; 8 nucleotides align to TRBD2. CDR1 is SQVTM, CDR2 ANQGSEA, per germline. V trimming: 6 bases; J trimming: 6 bases; junction bases outside the gene matches: 10. The CDR3 extends over 14 amino acids. CDR3 sequence reads: CSVLAGTAVNEQFF. In DNA, the CDR3 is TGCAGCGTGTTAGCGGGGACGGCCGTCAATGAGCAGTTCTTC.